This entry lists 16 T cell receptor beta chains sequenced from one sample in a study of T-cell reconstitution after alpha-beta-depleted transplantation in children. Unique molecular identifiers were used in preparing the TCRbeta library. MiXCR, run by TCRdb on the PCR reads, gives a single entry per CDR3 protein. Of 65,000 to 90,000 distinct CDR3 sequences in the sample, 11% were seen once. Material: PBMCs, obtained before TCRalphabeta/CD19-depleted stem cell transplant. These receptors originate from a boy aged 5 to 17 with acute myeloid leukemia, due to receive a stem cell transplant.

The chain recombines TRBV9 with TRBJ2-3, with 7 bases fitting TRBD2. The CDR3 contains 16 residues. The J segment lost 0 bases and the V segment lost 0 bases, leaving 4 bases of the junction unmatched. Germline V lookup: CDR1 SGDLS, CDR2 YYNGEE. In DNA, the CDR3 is TGTGCCAGCAGCGTAGACCCAGCGGGGAGCACAGATACGCAGTATTTT. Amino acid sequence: CASSVDPAGSTDTQYF.

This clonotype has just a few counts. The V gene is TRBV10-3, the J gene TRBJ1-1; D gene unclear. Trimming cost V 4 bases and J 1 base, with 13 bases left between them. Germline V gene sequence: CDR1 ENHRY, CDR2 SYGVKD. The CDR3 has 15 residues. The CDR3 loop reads CAISVHNDGNTEAFF. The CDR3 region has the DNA TGTGCCATCAGTGTACACAACGACGGGAACACTGAAGCTTTCTTT.

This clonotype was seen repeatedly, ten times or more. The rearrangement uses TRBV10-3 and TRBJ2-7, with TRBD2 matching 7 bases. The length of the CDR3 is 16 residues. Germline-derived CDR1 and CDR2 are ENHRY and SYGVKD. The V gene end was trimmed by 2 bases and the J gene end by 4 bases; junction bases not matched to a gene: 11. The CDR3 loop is CAISEPSGMGRYEQYF. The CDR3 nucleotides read TGTGCCATCAGTGAGCCTAGCGGAATGGGTAGGTACGAGCAGTACTTC.

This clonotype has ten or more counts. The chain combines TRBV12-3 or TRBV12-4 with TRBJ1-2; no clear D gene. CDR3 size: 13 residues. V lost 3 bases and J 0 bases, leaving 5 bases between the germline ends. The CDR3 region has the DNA TGTGCCAGCAGTTTTGACGCTAACTATGGCTACACCTTC. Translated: CASSFDANYGYTF.

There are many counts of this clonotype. CDR3 sequence (DNA): TGTGCCAGCAGCTTAAAAGGGACTCAAAGCAGCGGCCCTAGCACAGATACGCAGTATTTT. Encoded protein: CASSLKGTQSSGPSTDTQYF. The chain has TRBV7-3 and TRBJ2-3, with a tentative D call TRBD2 (6 bases). Germline V gives CDR1 SGHTA, CDR2 FQGTGA. This CDR3 is built from 20 residues. Between the trimmed V and J ends, which lost 1 base and 0 bases, there was a span of 23 bases.

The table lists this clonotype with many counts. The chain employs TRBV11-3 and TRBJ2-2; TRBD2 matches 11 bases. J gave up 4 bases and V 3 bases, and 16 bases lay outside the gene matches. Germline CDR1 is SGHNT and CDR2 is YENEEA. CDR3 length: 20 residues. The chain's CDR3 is CASSLFLAGGLDVSTGELFF. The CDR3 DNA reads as TGTGCCAGCAGCTTGTTTCTAGCGGGGGGACTTGATGTGTCCACCGGGGAGCTGTTTTTT. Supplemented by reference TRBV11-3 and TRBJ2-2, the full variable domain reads EAGVVQSPRYKIIEKKQPVAFWCNPISGHNTLYWYLQNLGQGPELLIRYENEEAVDDSQLPKDRFSAERLKGVDSTLKIQPAELGDSAVYLCASSLFLAGGLDVSTGELFFGEGSRLTVL.

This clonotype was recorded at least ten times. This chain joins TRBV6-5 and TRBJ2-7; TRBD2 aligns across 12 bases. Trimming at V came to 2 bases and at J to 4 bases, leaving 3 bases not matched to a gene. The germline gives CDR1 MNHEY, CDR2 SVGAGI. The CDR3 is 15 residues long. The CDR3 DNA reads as TGTGCCAGCAGTTACGGGACTAGCGGGCGATACGAGCAGTACTTC. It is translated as CASSYGTSGRYEQYF.

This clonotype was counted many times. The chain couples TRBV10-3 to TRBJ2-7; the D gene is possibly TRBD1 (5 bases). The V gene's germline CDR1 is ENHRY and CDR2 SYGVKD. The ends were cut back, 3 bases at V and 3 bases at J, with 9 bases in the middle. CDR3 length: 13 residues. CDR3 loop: CAISERGNYEQYF. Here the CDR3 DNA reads TGTGCCATCAGTGAAAGGGGAAACTACGAGCAGTACTTC.

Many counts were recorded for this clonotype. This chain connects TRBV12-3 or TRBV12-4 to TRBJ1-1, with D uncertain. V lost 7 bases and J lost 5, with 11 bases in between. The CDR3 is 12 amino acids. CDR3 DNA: TGTGCCAGCACTCTGGCGGGGACTGAAGCTTTCTTT. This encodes CASTLAGTEAFF.

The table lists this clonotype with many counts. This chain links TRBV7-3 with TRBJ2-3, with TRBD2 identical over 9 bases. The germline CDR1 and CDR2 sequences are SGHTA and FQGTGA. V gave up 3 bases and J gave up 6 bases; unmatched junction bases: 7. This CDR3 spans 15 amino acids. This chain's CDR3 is CASSFTGTSSDTQYF. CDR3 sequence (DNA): TGTGCCAGCAGCTTCACCGGGACTAGCAGTGATACGCAGTATTTT. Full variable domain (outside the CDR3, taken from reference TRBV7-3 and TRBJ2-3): GAGVSQTPSNKVTEKGKYVELRCDPISGHTALYWYRQSLGQGPEFLIYFQGTGAADDSGLPNDRFFAVRPEGSVSTLKIQRTERGDSAVYLCASSFTGTSSDTQYFGPGTRLTVL.

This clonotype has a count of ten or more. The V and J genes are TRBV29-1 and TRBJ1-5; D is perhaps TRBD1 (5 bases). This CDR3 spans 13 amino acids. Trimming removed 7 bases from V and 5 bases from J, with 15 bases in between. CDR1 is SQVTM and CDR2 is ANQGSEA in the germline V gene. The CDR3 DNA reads TGCAGCGCCCTTTGGGGGGTGGATCAGCCCCAGCATTTT. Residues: CSALWGVDQPQHF.

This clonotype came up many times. The CDR3 sequence is CASSQLQGAYEQYV. Written as DNA, the CDR3 is TGCGCCAGCAGCCAACTCCAGGGGGCCTACGAGCAGTACGTC. The chain links TRBV4-1 to TRBJ2-7; the match to TRBD1 covers 7 bases. The germline gives CDR1 MGHRA, CDR2 YSYEKL. V shed 2 bases, J shed 2 bases, and the junction held 3 bases outside the gene matches. The CDR3 extends over 14 amino acids.

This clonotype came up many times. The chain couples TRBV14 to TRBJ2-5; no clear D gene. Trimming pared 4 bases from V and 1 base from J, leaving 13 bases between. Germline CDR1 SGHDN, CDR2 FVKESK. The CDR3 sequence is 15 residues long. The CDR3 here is CASSLLAGSQETQYF. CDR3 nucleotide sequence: TGTGCCAGCAGCCTCCTGGCAGGATCCCAAGAGACCCAGTACTTC.

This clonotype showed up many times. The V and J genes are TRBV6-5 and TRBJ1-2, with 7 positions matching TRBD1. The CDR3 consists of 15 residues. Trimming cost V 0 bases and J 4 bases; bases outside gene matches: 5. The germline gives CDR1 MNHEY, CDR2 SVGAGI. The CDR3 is CASSYSKGGGYGYTF. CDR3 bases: TGTGCCAGCAGTTACTCGAAAGGGGGCGGCTATGGCTACACCTTC.

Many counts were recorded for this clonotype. CDR3 region: CASSVAAIGIYGYTF. CDR3 nucleotides: TGTGCCAGCAGCGTGGCAGCAATAGGGATCTATGGCTACACCTTC. The gene calls are TRBV5-5 and TRBJ1-2; D is uncertain. Deletions cut 4 bases from V and 4 bases from J, with 17 bases between. This CDR3 comprises 15 residues. Per the germline V gene, CDR1 is SGHKS and CDR2 is YYEKEE (reference sequence).

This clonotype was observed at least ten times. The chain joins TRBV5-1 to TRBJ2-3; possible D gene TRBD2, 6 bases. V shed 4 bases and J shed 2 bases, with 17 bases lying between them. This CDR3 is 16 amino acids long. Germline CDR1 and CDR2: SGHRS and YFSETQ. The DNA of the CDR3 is TGCGCCAGCAGCGGCGGGACCCTAGGGCCCACAGATACGCAGTATTTT. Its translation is CASSGGTLGPTDTQYF.